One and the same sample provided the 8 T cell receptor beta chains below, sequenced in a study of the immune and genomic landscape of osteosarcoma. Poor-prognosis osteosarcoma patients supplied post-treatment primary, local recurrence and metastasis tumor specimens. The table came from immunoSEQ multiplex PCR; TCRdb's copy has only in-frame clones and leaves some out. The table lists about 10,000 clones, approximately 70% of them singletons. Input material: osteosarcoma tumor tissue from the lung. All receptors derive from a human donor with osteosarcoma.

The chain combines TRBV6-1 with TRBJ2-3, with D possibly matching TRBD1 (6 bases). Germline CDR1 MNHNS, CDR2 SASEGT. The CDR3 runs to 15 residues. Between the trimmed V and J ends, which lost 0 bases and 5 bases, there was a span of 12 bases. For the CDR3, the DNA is TGTGCCAGCAGTGAAGCGGCAGGGGTGGTAGATACGCAGTATTTT. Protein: CASSEAAGVVDTQYF.

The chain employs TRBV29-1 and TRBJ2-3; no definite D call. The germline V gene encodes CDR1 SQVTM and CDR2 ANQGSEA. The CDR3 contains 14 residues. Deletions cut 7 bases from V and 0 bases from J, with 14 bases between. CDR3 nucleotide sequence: TGCAGCGGAGCTCCGGAGTTAAGCACAGATACGCAGTATTTT. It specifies CSGAPELSTDTQYF.

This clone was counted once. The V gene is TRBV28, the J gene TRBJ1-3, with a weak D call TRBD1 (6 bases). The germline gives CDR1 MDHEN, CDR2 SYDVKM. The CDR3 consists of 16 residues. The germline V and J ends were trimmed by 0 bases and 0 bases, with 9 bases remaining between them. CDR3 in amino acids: CASSLWGAGSGNTIYF. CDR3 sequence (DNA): TGTGCCAGCAGTTTATGGGGGGCCGGCTCTGGAAACACCATATATTTT.

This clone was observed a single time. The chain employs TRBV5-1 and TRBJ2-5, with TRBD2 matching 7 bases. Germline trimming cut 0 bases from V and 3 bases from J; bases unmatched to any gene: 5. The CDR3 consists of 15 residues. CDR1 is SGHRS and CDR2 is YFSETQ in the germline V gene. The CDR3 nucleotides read TGCGCCAGCAGCTTGGCCGGGACTACCGAAGAGACCCAGTACTTC. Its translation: CASSLAGTTEETQYF.

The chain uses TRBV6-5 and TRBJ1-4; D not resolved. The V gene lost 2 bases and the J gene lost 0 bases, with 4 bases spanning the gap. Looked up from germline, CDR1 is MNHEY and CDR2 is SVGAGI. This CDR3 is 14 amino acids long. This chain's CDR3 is CASSYGTTNEKLFF. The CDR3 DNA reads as TGTGCCAGCAGTTACGGTACAACTAATGAAAAACTGTTTTTT.

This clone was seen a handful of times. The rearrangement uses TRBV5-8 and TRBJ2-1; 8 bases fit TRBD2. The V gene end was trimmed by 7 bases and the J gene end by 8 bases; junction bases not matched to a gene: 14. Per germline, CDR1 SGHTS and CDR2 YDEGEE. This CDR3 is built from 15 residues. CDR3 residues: CASGNRTGGPDEQFF. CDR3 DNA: TGTGCCAGCGGCAATCGAACGGGAGGGCCGGATGAGCAGTTCTTC.

CDR3 coding DNA: TGTGCCAGCAGTTTCCCGGGACCCCTCGTGGGTACGCAGTATTTT. Translated, it gives CASSFPGPLVGTQYF. The gene calls are TRBV6-5 and TRBJ2-3, with D perhaps given as TRBD1 or TRBD2 (5 bases each). The V end lost 4 bases, the J end lost 8 bases, and 19 bases lay between the germline ends. Germline V gene sequence: CDR1 MNHEY, CDR2 SVGAGI. This CDR3 comprises 15 residues.

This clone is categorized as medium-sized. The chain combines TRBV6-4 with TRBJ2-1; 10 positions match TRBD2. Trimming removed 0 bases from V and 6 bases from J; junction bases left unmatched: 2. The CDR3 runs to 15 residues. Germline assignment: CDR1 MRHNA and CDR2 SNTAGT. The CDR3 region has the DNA TGTGCCAGCAGTGACTCAGCGGGAGGGCCCAATGAGCAGTTCTTC. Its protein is CASSDSAGGPNEQFF.